This record looks at one T cell receptor (beta chain) sequence and its context. Its matching antigen is unknown. This sample was included in a study of cytomegalovirus exposure and HLA in healthy donors. PCR employed 60 Vbeta and 13 Jbeta primers. Here immunoSEQ multiplex PCR was the method, and the copy in TCRdb shows in-frame clones only, minus some. The data hold some 99,000 clones, with 74% observed a single time. Germline V gene sequence: CDR1 SGHTA, CDR2 FQGNSA. Germline trimming cut 5 bases from V and 5 bases from J; bases unmatched to any gene: 14. The CDR3 extends over 16 amino acids. General study findings and limits: Common viral pathogens (according to a later analysis) appeared linked to several of the most significant clusters. TCR beta chain V- and J-gene trimming was linked, in a later analysis, to a missense variant in DCLRE1C.

This TCR came from a male donor in good health and CMV-seronegative. The rearrangement joins TRBV7-2 to TRBJ2-5; TRBD2 aligns across 7 bases. Sequencing was done on a sample of PBMCs. CDR3 residues: CASSKASGGRVETQYF. The CDR3, as DNA: TGTGCCAGCAGCAAGGCGTCCGGGGGGAGAGTGGAGACCCAGTACTTC. Full variable domain (remainder filled in from reference TRBV7-2 and TRBJ2-5): GAGVSQSPSNKVTEKGKDVELRCDPISGHTALYWYRQSLGQGLEFLIYFQGNSAPDKSGLPSDRFSAERTGGSVSTLTIQRTQQEDSAVYLCASSKASGGRVETQYFGPGTRLLVL.